The T cell receptor beta chain described here comes from a study of neurological immune-mediated disorders. Where libraries were unsorted, they were derived from 2 million PBMCs stored at -80 degrees C. This CDR3 region has 14 residues. From germline, CDR1 is LNHNV and CDR2 YYDKDF (reference sequence). Trimming left V 3 bases short and J 4 bases short, with 11 bases between. This clonotype was found many times. Antigen specificity is unknown. The cDNA was produced through 5'RACE with 10-nucleotide random UMIs. TCRdb re-derived calls from the 5' RACE reads in MiXCR, one entry per CDR3 protein. The sample lists about 92,000 distinct CDR3 sequences, around 3.4% occurring once. Study observations and caveats: Clinical features showed no association with the multiple sclerosis repertoire cluster, and MRI features showed none either. The most TCR clonal expansion was seen in HTLV-1-associated myelopathy, whereas the least was seen in multiple sclerosis, below the level in healthy controls.

The sample taken for sequencing was PBMCs. This TCR derives from a woman aged 50 to 60 with multiple sclerosis. The V call is TRBV15, the J call TRBJ2-3; D gene ambiguous. The CDR3 loop reads CATSSGDRPDTQYF. In DNA form, the CDR3 reads TGTGCCACCAGCAGCGGCGATCGCCCAGATACGCAGTATTTT.